Listed below are T cell receptor beta chains from one sample, sequenced in a study of cytomegalovirus exposure and HLA in healthy donors. Measured with immunoSEQ multiplex PCR; TCRdb has only the in-frame clones, and not every one. This sample carries 90,000 to 130,000 clones, with 6.8% going to the ten biggest clones. Specimen: PBMCs. The receptors shown here come from a man in his forties or fifties in good health and CMV-seropositive. CDR3s include the opening cysteine and the closing phenylalanine or tryptophan. The D gene is left open where the match is weak.

D	V	J	DNA	CDR3
TRBD2	TRBV7-3	TRBJ2-2	TGTGCCAGCAGCTTTGATCGGACTAGCGCAAACACCGGGGAGCTGTTTTTT	CASSFDRTSANTGELFF
TRBD2	TRBV6-1	TRBJ2-7	TGTGCCAGCAGTGAAATGGGCCTAGCGGGACTCGAGCAGTACTTC	CASSEMGLAGLEQYF
-	TRBV12-5	TRBJ2-2	TGTGCTAGTGGTCCCCCGGTTGACGGGGAGCTGTTTTTT	CASGPPVDGELFF
-	TRBV9	TRBJ2-1	TGTGCCAGCAGCCCATGGACAGACAATGAGCAGTTCTTC	CASSPWTDNEQFF
-	TRBV6-1	TRBJ2-4	TGTGCCAGCAGTGAATCGAGGGGGTCTGTGGCCAAAAACATTCAGTACTTC	CASSESRGSVAKNIQYF
TRBD2	TRBV5-8	TRBJ2-7	TGTGCCAGCACGCAAGGACTAGCGGGAGTAGGCTACGAGCAGTACTTC	CASTQGLAGVGYEQYF
TRBD2	TRBV5-1	TRBJ2-7	TGCGCCAGCAGAAACGGACTAGCGGGAGAAGGCGAGCAGTACTTC	CASRNGLAGEGEQYF
-	TRBV7-2	TRBJ1-4	TGTGCCAGCAGCTTAATAGATTTGGCAACTAATGAAAAACTGTTTTTT	CASSLIDLATNEKLFF
-	TRBV28	TRBJ1-2	TGTGCCAGCAGTTTCCACAGAAACTATGGCTACACCTTC	CASSFHRNYGYTF
-	TRBV27	TRBJ2-7	TGTGCCAGCAGTTTAAAAGACTACGAGCAGTACTTC	CASSLKDYEQYF
-	TRBV9	TRBJ2-1	TGTGCCAGCAGCGTACAAAAAAGGGAGGCCCACGATGCGGGTGAGCAGTTCTTC	CASSVQKREAHDAGEQFF
-	TRBV2	TRBJ2-7	TGTGCCAGCAGTGAAGGGGTATCTCGGAGGGACGAGCAGTACTTC	CASSEGVSRRDEQYF
TRBD2	TRBV7-9	TRBJ2-4	TGTGCCAGCAGCTTATACGCCGGGACTAGTCGTACGTCGGAAAACATTCAGTACTTC	CASSLYAGTSRTSENIQYF
-	TRBV4-2	TRBJ1-2	TGTGCCAGCAGCCAAGGACAGCCATTGGGCTACACCTTC	CASSQGQPLGYTF
TRBD2	TRBV5-4	TRBJ2-1	TGTGCCAGCAGCTGGGGACTAGCGGGAAACTACAATGAGCAGTTCTTC	CASSWGLAGNYNEQFF
TRBD1	TRBV10-3	TRBJ2-5	TGTGCCATCAGCTCAGGGGGCCAAGAGACCCAGTACTTC	CAISSGGQETQYF
TRBD1	TRBV6-6	TRBJ1-1	TGTGCCAGTCCTATCCCGGGACAGGGCCGGAACACTGAAGCTTTCTTT	CASPIPGQGRNTEAFF
-	TRBV19	TRBJ1-5	TGTGCCAGTAGTATTTCCTTTTGGACAGATAGCAATCAGCCCCAGCATTTT	CASSISFWTDSNQPQHF
-	TRBV15	TRBJ1-4	TGTGCCACCAGCCGAGGGTCCGGTGTTAGCGAAAAACTGTTTTTT	CATSRGSGVSEKLFF
-	TRBV11-2	TRBJ2-7	TGTGCCAGCAGCTTAGTTTGGGATGGGGCTGGCGAGCAGTACTTC	CASSLVWDGAGEQYF
-	TRBV29-1	TRBJ2-7	TGCAGCGTTGGAACCCCGGAGAACGAGCAGTACTTC	CSVGTPENEQYF
-	TRBV5-1	TRBJ1-1	TGCGCCAGCAGTTACAGGGAGGGGAACACTGAAGCTTTCTTT	CASSYREGNTEAFF
TRBD1	TRBV12-5	TRBJ1-2	TGTGCTAGTGGTGTGGACAGGGGGCTTTTTGGCTACACCTTC	CASGVDRGLFGYTF
-	TRBV27	TRBJ2-3	TGTGCCAGCAGTGTAGCCCCGGCTGGCTCTAGCACAGATACGCAGTATTTT	CASSVAPAGSSTDTQYF
-	TRBV27	TRBJ2-6	TGTGCCAGCAGTCCCAGGTTGGGCGGGTTCTCTGGGGCCAACGTCCTGACTTTC	CASSPRLGGFSGANVLTF
-	TRBV27	TRBJ2-7	TGTGCCAGCAGTTCGGGGATTGAGCAGTACTTC	CASSSGIEQYF
-	TRBV7-7	TRBJ2-2	TGTGCTAGCAGCTTAAGTACCGGGGGTCATACCGGGGAGCTGTTTTTT	CASSLSTGGHTGELFF
-	TRBV30	TRBJ1-2	TGTGCCTGGAGTGTACAGGTCAGGGGACATGGCTACACCTTC	CAWSVQVRGHGYTF
-	TRBV7-2	TRBJ2-1	TGTGCCAGCAGCTCACAGGGTTACAATGAGCAGTTCTTC	CASSSQGYNEQFF
-	TRBV5-6	TRBJ2-7	TGTGCCAGCAGCTTACAGGGCTACGAGCAGTACTTC	CASSLQGYEQYF
TRBD2	TRBV4-3	TRBJ2-1	TGCGCCAGCAGCCTGGGACTAGCGGGAGAGAATGAGCAGTTCTTC	CASSLGLAGENEQFF
TRBD1	TRBV29-1	TRBJ1-1	TGCAGCGTCGACGACAGGGGGAACACTGAAGCTTTCTTT	CSVDDRGNTEAFF
-	TRBV2	TRBJ2-2	TGTGCCAGCAGCGAACGACAGACCACCGGGGAGCTGTTTTTT	CASSERQTTGELFF
TRBD1	TRBV25-1	TRBJ1-1	TGTGCCAGCAGTGAGACGGACAGGGGCCACACTGAAGCTTTCTTT	CASSETDRGHTEAFF
TRBD2	TRBV19	TRBJ2-7	TGTGCCAGTAGCCGGGGGGGCAGCCTGCAAGAGCAGTACTTC	CASSRGGSLQEQYF
-	TRBV5-1	TRBJ2-7	TGCGCCAGCAGCTTGGCGGGACTTTACTACGAGCAGTACTTC	CASSLAGLYYEQYF
-	TRBV28	TRBJ2-7	TGTGCCAGCAGTTTTCCCGCCCAGACAGGTGCCAAGTACGAGCAGTACTTC	CASSFPAQTGAKYEQYF
-	TRBV18	TRBJ2-7	TGTGCCAGCTCACCAACTACAGGGACCTCCTACGAGCAGTACTTC	CASSPTTGTSYEQYF
-	TRBV18	TRBJ2-5	TGTGCCAGCTCACCACGGGCGGTGGGAGCACAAGAGACCCAGTACTTC	CASSPRAVGAQETQYF
-	TRBV10-1	TRBJ2-2	TGCGCCAGCAGTGAGTCCCAGGGGACCGGGGAGCTGTTTTTT	CASSESQGTGELFF
-	TRBV4-1	TRBJ2-1	TGCGCCAGCAGCCAAGTCGAGAACAATGAGCAGTTCTTC	CASSQVENNEQFF
TRBD2	TRBV5-5	TRBJ2-1	TGTGCCAGCAGCTTAGTAGCGGGAGCCTATGAGCAGTTCTTC	CASSLVAGAYEQFF
TRBD2	TRBV6-6	TRBJ2-5	TGTGCCAGCAGTCTGGGACTAGCCCCCCAGTACTTC	CASSLGLAPQYF
TRBD1	TRBV28	TRBJ2-3	TGTGCCAGCAGTTGGACAGGGGGGATCAAGGATACGCAGTATTTT	CASSWTGGIKDTQYF
-	TRBV15	TRBJ2-2	TGTGCCACCAGCAGAGAGGTCAGGGGACGGAACACCGGGGAGCTGTTTTTT	CATSREVRGRNTGELFF
-	TRBV5-1	TRBJ2-1	TGCGCCAGCAGCTCCCCCGGGGGGCTTTCTCGAGAGCAGTTCTTC	CASSSPGGLSREQFF